These T cell receptor beta chains were read from a single sample in a study of T cell clonotyping in hematopoietic cell transplantation. Clones were read by immunoSEQ multiplex PCR, and TCRdb kept only the in-frame ones, dropping some. The table shows about 6,700 clones, with around a third occurring only once. The sequences come from peripheral blood mononuclear cells, collected 30 days after allogeneic stem cell transplant. Source of these receptors: a female patient aged 55-70 years who had an allogeneic stem cell transplant, so the T cells may come from the graft donor. Some clones in this sample may be carry-over from other donors' samples. Both conserved end residues are part of each CDR3. A D gene is named only where the DNA matches it firmly. Rows give clone size only sometimes, using once, few, many, or a class for an expanded clone.

CDR3 protein,CDR3 DNA,V gene,J gene,clone size,D gene
CASSPNWGGNTGELFF,TGTGCCAGCAGTCCTAACTGGGGCGGGAACACCGGGGAGCTGTTTTTT,TRBV25-1,TRBJ2-2,few,.
CAWSVSRGPPTDTQYF,TGTGCCTGGAGTGTCTCGCGGGGGCCACCCACAGATACGCAGTATTTT,TRBV30,TRBJ2-3,.,.
CASSPDIGRQPQHF,TGTGCCAGCAGTCCAGACATCGGTCGCCAGCCCCAGCATTTT,TRBV6-5,TRBJ1-5,.,.
CASNQGQGGGYTF,TGTGCCAGCAACCAAGGACAGGGTGGCGGCTACACCTTC,TRBV13,TRBJ1-2,.,TRBD1
CAWKHRGSRMDTEAFF,TGTGCCTGGAAACATAGGGGTTCCAGGATGGACACTGAAGCTTTCTTT,TRBV30,TRBJ1-1,.,.
CASSFPRLAGYGYTF,TGTGCCAGCAGCTTCCCTAGGTTGGCGGGGTATGGCTACACCTTC,TRBV5-8,TRBJ1-2,.,.
CASSVDSGRGETQYF,TGTGCCAGCAGCGTAGATTCCGGGCGAGGAGAGACCCAGTACTTC,TRBV9,TRBJ2-5,few,.
CAWGAKRLGQDYGYTF,TGTGCCTGGGGTGCAAAGCGCCTAGGACAGGACTATGGCTACACCTTC,TRBV30,TRBJ1-2,.,TRBD1
CAWKPGRDLPYEQYF,TGTGCCTGGAAGCCAGGACGGGATTTGCCCTACGAGCAGTACTTC,TRBV30,TRBJ2-7,few,.
CASSQALGRNTEAFF,TGCGCCAGCAGCCAAGCACTTGGGCGGAACACTGAAGCTTTCTTT,TRBV4-3,TRBJ1-1,.,.
CAWGGSYEQYF,TGTGCCTGGGGTGGTTCCTACGAGCAGTACTTC,TRBV30,TRBJ2-7,.,.
CAWSVLAGGVVNEQFF,TGTGCCTGGAGTGTACTAGCGGGAGGAGTAGTAAATGAGCAGTTCTTC,TRBV30,TRBJ2-1,few,TRBD2
CASSLGQHNQPQHF,TGTGCCAGCAGCTTGGGACAGCACAATCAGCCCCAGCATTTT,TRBV5-7,TRBJ1-5,.,.
CASSEPGGGARETQYF,TGTGCCAGCAGTGAACCTGGCGGGGGGGCTAGAGAGACCCAGTACTTC,TRBV25-1,TRBJ2-5,.,TRBD2
CAINAGTGIDEQYF,TGTGCCATCAATGCCGGGACAGGGATAGACGAGCAGTACTTC,TRBV10-3,TRBJ2-7,.,TRBD1
CASSLGSVLNEQFF,TGTGCCAGCAGCTTAGGTAGCGTGCTCAATGAGCAGTTCTTC,TRBV5-4,TRBJ2-1,few,.
CASSWAFGVSYEQYF,TGCGCCAGCAGTTGGGCCTTTGGAGTTTCCTACGAGCAGTACTTC,TRBV23-1,TRBJ2-7,.,.
CASSPSPVGETQYF,TGTGCCAGCAGCCCCTCCCCAGTGGGGGAGACCCAGTACTTC,TRBV9,TRBJ2-5,few,.
CAWSSGPETQYF,TGTGCCTGGAGTTCAGGGCCGGAGACCCAGTACTTC,TRBV30,TRBJ2-5,.,.
CASSLVPWMREFHEQYF,TGTGCCAGCAGCTTAGTTCCATGGATGAGGGAGTTCCACGAGCAGTACTTC,TRBV7-2,TRBJ2-7,.,.
CASSGGAEAFF,TGTGCCAGCAGTGGGGGGGCTGAAGCTTTCTTT,TRBV25-1,TRBJ1-1,few,.
CASSENEQFF,TGTGCCAGCAGTGAAAATGAGCAGTTCTTC,TRBV25-1,TRBJ2-1,.,.
CASSAYYEQYF,TGTGCCAGCAGTGCATACTACGAGCAGTACTTC,TRBV25-1,TRBJ2-7,.,.
CASSEGRERENSYEQYF,TGTGCCAGCAGTGAAGGACGTGAGCGGGAGAATTCCTACGAGCAGTACTTC,TRBV25-1,TRBJ2-7,.,TRBD2
CASSADRGRTDTQYF,TGTGCCAGCAGCGCCGACAGGGGGCGGACAGATACGCAGTATTTT,TRBV7-2,TRBJ2-3,few,TRBD1
CSVEGFSGNTIYF,TGCAGCGTTGAAGGGTTCTCTGGAAACACCATATATTTT,TRBV29-1,TRBJ1-3,.,.
CASSLGENYGYTF,TGCGCCAGCAGCTTGGGCGAAAACTATGGCTACACCTTC,TRBV5-1,TRBJ1-2,few,.
CAGRFSSSGGRTDTQYF,TGCGCCGGCAGGTTCTCGTCTAGCGGGGGTAGAACAGATACGCAGTATTTT,TRBV5-1,TRBJ2-3,.,TRBD2
CASSLGGEDIQYF,TGTGCCAGCAGCTTGGGGGGGGAAGACATTCAGTACTTC,TRBV7-3,TRBJ2-4,few,TRBD2
CASRGQMNTEAFF,TGTGCCAGCAGGGGACAGATGAACACTGAAGCTTTCTTT,TRBV25-1,TRBJ1-1,.,TRBD1